The rows below give T cell receptor beta chains drawn from one sample of a study of blood T cells in healthy people across ages. TCRdb re-derived calls from the 5' RACE reads in MiXCR, one entry per CDR3 protein. Among almost 1 million distinct CDR3 sequences, 51% were seen once, and the ten largest hold about 20%. Sequencing used blood. The receptors originated from a woman between 55 and 75 years old in good health. Both conserved end residues are part of each CDR3. The D gene is left open where the match is weak. Size is stated for part of the rows, as once, few or many counts, or as a class when the clone is expanded.

>TRBJ1-5|.|.|TRBV28
TGTGCCAGCAAACCCTCAGGGAATCAGCCCCAGCATTTT
CASKPSGNQPQHF
>TRBJ2-6|few|.|TRBV7-2
TGTGCCAGCACCCGCTCGGTTTCTGGGGCCAACGTCCTGACTTTC
CASTRSVSGANVLTF
>TRBJ2-3|.|TRBD1|TRBV27
TGTGCCAGCGGAGACAGGGTAGGGACAGATACGCAGTATTTT
CASGDRVGTDTQYF
>TRBJ2-3|.|.|TRBV7-7
TGTGCCAGCAGCTACCTAGCCGCAGATACGCAGTATTTT
CASSYLAADTQYF
>TRBJ2-5|.|.|TRBV7-8
TGTGCCAGCGTCGGCAGCTTATTACAAGAGACCCAGTACTTC
CASVGSLLQETQYF
>TRBJ2-7|.|TRBD1|TRBV28
TGTGCCAGCAGTTCCTCCGGGACAGGGTTCTACAATGAGCAGTACTTC
CASSSSGTGFYNEQYF
>TRBJ2-1|few|TRBD2|TRBV5-1
TGCGCCAGCAGCTTGCGGGGACTCGCTAGCGGGATGAGCTCCTACAATGAGCAGTTCTTC
CASSLRGLASGMSSYNEQFF
>TRBJ2-3|.|TRBD2|TRBV28
TGTGCCAGCAGTTTATCTCTGCTAGCGGGGGACACAGATACGCAGTATTTT
CASSLSLLAGDTDTQYF
>TRBJ2-1|.|TRBD2|TRBV9
TGTGCCAGCAGCGCCGGGACTACTTTCAGTGAGCAGTTCTTC
CASSAGTTFSEQFF
>TRBJ1-1|.|.|TRBV28
TGTGCCAGCAGTTTATGGCAGTTGTACACTGAAGCTTTCTTT
CASSLWQLYTEAFF
>TRBJ1-5|once|.|TRBV6-2/TRBV6-3
TGTGCCAGCAGAAAACAGGAGGTGAATCAGCCCCAGCATTTT
CASRKQEVNQPQHF
>TRBJ1-2|.|TRBD1|TRBV2
TGTGCCAGCAGTGTAGGGGGCAACTATGGCTACACCTTC
CASSVGGNYGYTF
>TRBJ1-2|few|.|TRBV29-1
TGCAGCGTGTACAACAGGGACCCTAACTATGGCTACACCTTC
CSVYNRDPNYGYTF
>TRBJ2-3|once|.|TRBV2
TGTGCCAGCAGTCCCCTAGCGACCATGACCTTGGGCACAGATACGCAGTATTTT
CASSPLATMTLGTDTQYF
>TRBJ2-1|.|TRBD2|TRBV7-2
TGTGCCAGCAGCTTCCTCCTACTAGCGGGAGTCAATGAGCAGTTCTTC
CASSFLLLAGVNEQFF
>TRBJ1-5|.|.|TRBV20-1
TGCAGTGCGGGGACGAGGTTTTATAGCAATCAGCCCCAGCATTTT
CSAGTRFYSNQPQHF
>TRBJ2-1|few|.|TRBV5-5
TGTGCCAGCAGCTTGGAAAGTTCGGGGCGCAATGAGCAGTTCTTC
CASSLESSGRNEQFF
>TRBJ2-3|few|.|TRBV5-6
TGTGCCAGCAGCTTGGGGTCAGGGAGAGCTTATGGAGATACGCAGTATTTT
CASSLGSGRAYGDTQYF
>TRBJ2-5|.|.|TRBV7-2
TGTGCCAGCACCAGCAACTTTGGGGAGACCCAGTACTTC
CASTSNFGETQYF
>TRBJ2-6|.|TRBD2|TRBV25-1
TGTGCCAGCAGCGACGGACTAGCGGGAGGTACTGGGGCTGGGGCCAACGTCCTGGCTTTC
CASSDGLAGGTGAGANVLAF
>TRBJ2-3|few|.|TRBV4-1
TGCGCCAGCAGCCAACTCCTCCCGGGAAGGTGGTATTTT
CASSQLLPGRWYF
>TRBJ2-7|many|TRBD2|TRBV28
TGTGCCACTCTTGGTTGGGGGGGATACGAGCAGTACTTC
CATLGWGGYEQYF
>TRBJ2-1|.|TRBD2|TRBV20-1
TGCAGTGCTAGAATGTTAGGGCGGGAGCCCATTGAGCAGTTCTTC
CSARMLGREPIEQFF
>TRBJ1-2|.|.|TRBV28
TGTGCCAGCAGCCCCGCATGGGGCGGCTACACCTTC
CASSPAWGGYTF
>TRBJ2-1|.|TRBD2|TRBV20-1
TGCAGTGCAAGTAGGGCGGGAGTGGGGAATGAGCAGTTCTTC
CSASRAGVGNEQFF
>TRBJ1-1|many|.|TRBV10-3
TGTGCCTCGCAAGGTGTGATCGTGGACACTGAAGCTTTCTTT
CASQGVIVDTEAFF
>TRBJ2-2|.|.|TRBV18
TGTGCCAGCTCACGAGACCGGACGACGAACACCGGGGAGCTGTTTTTT
CASSRDRTTNTGELFF
>TRBJ2-5|.|TRBD2|TRBV20-1
TGCAGCCCCTCGGGACTAGTTTCAGGGACCCAGTACTTC
CSPSGLVSGTQYF
>TRBJ2-4|few|.|TRBV11-1
TGTGCCAGCAGCTTGCACAACATTCAGTACTTC
CASSLHNIQYF
>TRBJ2-1|few|TRBD2|TRBV27
TGTGCCAGCAGTGCACTAGCGGGAGATGGTTCGGATGAGCAGTTCTTC
CASSALAGDGSDEQFF
>TRBJ1-2|many|.|TRBV13
TGTGCCAGCAGGGACGGACTCCATACTAGGGGTGGCTACACCTTC
CASRDGLHTRGGYTF
>TRBJ1-5|.|.|TRBV20-1
TGCAGTGCTAGAGACGACAGAGTCAATCAGCCCCAGCATTTT
CSARDDRVNQPQHF
>TRBJ1-1|.|.|TRBV18
TGTGCCAGCTCACCCCGGGGCTCGGGCAGAGAAGCTTTCTTT
CASSPRGSGREAFF
>TRBJ2-7|.|.|TRBV30
TGTGCCTGGAGTGGGAGGGGCTCCACCTACGAGCAGTACTTC
CAWSGRGSTYEQYF
>TRBJ2-5|.|TRBD2|TRBV28
TGTGCCAGCAGCTTCAACTTTAGCGGGAGGAAGGAGACCCAGTACTTC
CASSFNFSGRKETQYF
>TRBJ2-5|.|.|TRBV4-2
TGTGCCAGCAGCCGAAGCTCGGGGAGGGAGACCCAGTACTTC
CASSRSSGRETQYF
>TRBJ2-5|.|.|TRBV3-1
TGTGCCAGCAGCCAATCGTTTAGCGCCGAGACCCAGTACTTC
CASSQSFSAETQYF
>TRBJ2-5|.|.|TRBV5-1
TGCGCCAGAAACGACAAGAAAGAGACCCAGTACTTC
CARNDKKETQYF
>TRBJ2-3|.|TRBD2|TRBV28
TGTGCCAGCAGTTCAATACTTGGACTAGCGGGAGCAGATACGCAGTATTTT
CASSSILGLAGADTQYF
>TRBJ2-3|.|.|TRBV28
TGTGCCAGCAGTTTTCTTGGTAGGGTGGGCGCAGATACGCAGTATTTT
CASSFLGRVGADTQYF
>TRBJ2-6|.|.|TRBV11-2
TGTGCCAGCAGCGGGCTTGTATCAGGACTGCCAGGGGCCAACGTCCTGACTTTC
CASSGLVSGLPGANVLTF
>TRBJ1-2|.|TRBD1|TRBV7-9
TGTGCCAGCAGCCTGGACAGGCGGAACTATGGCTACACCTTC
CASSLDRRNYGYTF